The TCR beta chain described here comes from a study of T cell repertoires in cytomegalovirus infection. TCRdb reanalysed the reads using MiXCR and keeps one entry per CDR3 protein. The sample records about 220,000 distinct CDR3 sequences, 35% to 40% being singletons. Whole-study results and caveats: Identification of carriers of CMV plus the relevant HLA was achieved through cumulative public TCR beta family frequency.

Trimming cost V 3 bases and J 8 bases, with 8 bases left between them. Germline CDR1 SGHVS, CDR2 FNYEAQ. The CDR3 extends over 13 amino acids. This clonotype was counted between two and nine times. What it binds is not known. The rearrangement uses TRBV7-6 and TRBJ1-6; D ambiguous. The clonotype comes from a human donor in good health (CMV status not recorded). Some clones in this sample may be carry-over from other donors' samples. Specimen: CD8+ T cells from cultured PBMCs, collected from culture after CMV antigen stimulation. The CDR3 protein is CASSLEGDSPLHF. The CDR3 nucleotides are TGTGCCAGCAGCTTGGAGGGTGATTCACCCCTCCACTTT.